This note documents a single T cell receptor (beta chain) sequence. Its antigen remains unidentified. These data come from a study of shared clonotypes between healthy human individuals. As for the study in general: For every donor, three CD4 naive, three CD4 memory, two CD8 naive and one CD8 memory plates were used.

When replicate PCRs were run on sorted subsets, they used 200 ng DNA, around 33,000 T cell genomes. TCRdb's table, derived via immunoSEQ multiplex PCR, lists solely in-frame clones and lacks some. The sample consists of around 2,100,000 clones, over 85% of them appearing once. Study-wide findings and caveats: Larger estimated richness was generally seen in naive subsets than in memory subsets. Generation of non-shared clonotypes was less probable than generation of clonotypes shared by all four donors.

Only CD45RO-negative cells positively selected for CCR7 counted as naive CD8 cells, so terminally differentiated effector memory CD45RA+ cells were excluded. Sequencing used naive CD8+ T cells sorted from blood. The clonotype comes from a man in his late teens or twenties in good health.

The CDR3 sequence: CAWSLLSKETQYF. CDR3 sequence (DNA): TGTGCCTGGAGTCTACTATCCAAAGAGACCCAGTACTTC. The chain has TRBV30 and TRBJ2-5; D remains unclear. This CDR3 has 13 amino acids. Germline loops: CDR1 GTSNPN, CDR2 SVGIG (reference sequence). V was cut by 2 bases and J by 3 bases, with 10 bases left in between.